This T cell receptor beta chain was sequenced for a study of shared clonotypes between healthy human individuals. About the research overall: CD4 naive cells filled three plates per donor, CD4 memory three, CD8 naive two and CD8 memory one.

General study findings and limits: Specimens sampled were limited to blood, with tissue repertoires likely differing.

Of note for this clone: The antigen is undetermined.

TCRdb keeps only in-frame clones here, not all; method: immunoSEQ multiplex PCR. Of some 2.4 million clones in the sample, under 95% are singletons; the top ten hold roughly 0.39%. V lost 4 bases, J lost 2 bases, and 10 bases lay in between. This CDR3 comprises 13 residues. From germline, CDR1 is SQVTM and CDR2 ANQGSEA. The chain employs TRBV29-1 and TRBJ2-3, with no clear D. The sample comprised naive CD4+ T cells from PBMCs. Subset here: CD45RA+ positively selected. The clonotype was recovered from a man aged 18 to 30 in good health. Some clones in this sample may be carry-over from other donors' samples. The CDR3 DNA is TGCAGCGTTGGGTCACGCTACACAGATACGCAGTATTTT. This encodes CSVGSRYTDTQYF.